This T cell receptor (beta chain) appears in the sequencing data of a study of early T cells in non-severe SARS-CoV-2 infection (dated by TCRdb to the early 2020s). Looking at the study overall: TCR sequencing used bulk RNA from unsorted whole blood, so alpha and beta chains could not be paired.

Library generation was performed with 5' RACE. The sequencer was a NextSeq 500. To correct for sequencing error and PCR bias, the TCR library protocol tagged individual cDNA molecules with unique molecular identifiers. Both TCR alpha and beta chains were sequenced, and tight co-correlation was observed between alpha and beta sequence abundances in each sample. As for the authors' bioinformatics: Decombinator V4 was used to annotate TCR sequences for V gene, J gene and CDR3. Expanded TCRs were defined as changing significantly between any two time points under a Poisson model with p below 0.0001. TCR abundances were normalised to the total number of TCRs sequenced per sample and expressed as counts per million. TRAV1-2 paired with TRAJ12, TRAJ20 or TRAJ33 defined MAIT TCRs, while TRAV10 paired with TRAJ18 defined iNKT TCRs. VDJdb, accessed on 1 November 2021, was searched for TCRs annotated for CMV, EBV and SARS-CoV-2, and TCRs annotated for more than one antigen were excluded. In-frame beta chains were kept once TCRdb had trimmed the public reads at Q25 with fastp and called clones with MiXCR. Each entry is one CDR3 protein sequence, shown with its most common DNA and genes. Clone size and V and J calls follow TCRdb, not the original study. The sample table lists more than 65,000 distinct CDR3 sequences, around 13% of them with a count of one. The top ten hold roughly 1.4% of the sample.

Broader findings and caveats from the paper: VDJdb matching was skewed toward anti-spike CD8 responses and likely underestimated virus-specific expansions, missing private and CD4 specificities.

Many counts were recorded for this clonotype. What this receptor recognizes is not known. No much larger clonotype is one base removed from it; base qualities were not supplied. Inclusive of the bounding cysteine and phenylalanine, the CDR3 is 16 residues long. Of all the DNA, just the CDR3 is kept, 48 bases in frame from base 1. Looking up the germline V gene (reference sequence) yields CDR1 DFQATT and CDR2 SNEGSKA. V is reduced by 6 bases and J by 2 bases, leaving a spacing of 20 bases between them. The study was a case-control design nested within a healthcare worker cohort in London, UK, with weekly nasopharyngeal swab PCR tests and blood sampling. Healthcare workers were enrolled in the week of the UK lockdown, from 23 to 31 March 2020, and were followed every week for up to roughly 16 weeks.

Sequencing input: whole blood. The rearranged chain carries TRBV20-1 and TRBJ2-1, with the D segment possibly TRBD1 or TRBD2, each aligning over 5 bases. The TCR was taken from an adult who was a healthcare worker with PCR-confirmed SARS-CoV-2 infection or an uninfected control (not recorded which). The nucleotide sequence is TGCAGTGCCCGAGGGTGGGGGACCTCAGCCTACAATGAGCAGTTCTTC. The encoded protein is CSARGWGTSAYNEQFF.